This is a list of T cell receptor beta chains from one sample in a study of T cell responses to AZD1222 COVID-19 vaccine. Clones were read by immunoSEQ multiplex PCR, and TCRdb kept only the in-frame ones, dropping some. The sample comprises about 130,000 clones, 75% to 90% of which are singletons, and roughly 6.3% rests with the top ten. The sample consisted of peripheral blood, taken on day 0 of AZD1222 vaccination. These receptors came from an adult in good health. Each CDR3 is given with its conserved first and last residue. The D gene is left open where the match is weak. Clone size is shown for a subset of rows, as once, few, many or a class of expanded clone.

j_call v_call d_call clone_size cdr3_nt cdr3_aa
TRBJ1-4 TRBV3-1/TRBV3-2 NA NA TGTGCCAGCAGCCCACAAGCAACTAATGAAAAACTGTTTTTT CASSPQATNEKLFF
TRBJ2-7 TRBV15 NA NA TGTGCCACCAGCAGGCCTCGGGGGGCCGAGCAGTACTTC CATSRPRGAEQYF
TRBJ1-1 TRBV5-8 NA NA TGTGCCAGCAGCTTCGGTGGGGACAAAGCTTTCTTT CASSFGGDKAFF
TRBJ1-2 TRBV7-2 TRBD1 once TGTGCCAGCAGCACTAGGGCAGGGGGTACTACTCTCTATGGCTACACCTTC CASSTRAGGTTLYGYTF
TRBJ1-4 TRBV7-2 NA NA TGTGCCAGCAGCTCCTCCCCTTTGACGGAACCCGTGGAAAAACTGTTTTTT CASSSSPLTEPVEKLFF
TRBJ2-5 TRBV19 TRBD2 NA TGTGCCAGTAGTCCGAGGACTAGCGGGGGACAAGAGACCCAGTACTTC CASSPRTSGGQETQYF
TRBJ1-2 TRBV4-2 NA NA TGTGCCAGCAGCCACGGGGATAACTATGGCTACACCTTC CASSHGDNYGYTF
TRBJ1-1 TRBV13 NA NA TGTGCCAGCAGCTTCCCCGGGACGGACTATGCAGAAGCTTTCTTT CASSFPGTDYAEAFF
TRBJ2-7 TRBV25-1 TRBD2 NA TGTGCCAGCAGTGAATCCCTAGCGGGGCACTACGAGCAGTACTTC CASSESLAGHYEQYF
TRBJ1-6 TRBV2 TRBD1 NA TGTGCCAGCACCTTGACTCCGGGACAGGGGGCTGCCGGTTCACCCCTCCACTTT CASTLTPGQGAAGSPLHF
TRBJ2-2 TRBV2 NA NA TGTGCCAGCGGGGGGCTAGCGGACACCGGGGAGCTGTTTTTT CASGGLADTGELFF
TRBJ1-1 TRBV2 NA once TGTGCCACCACTATTCTGGGGGGCTACACTGAAGCTTTCTTT CATTILGGYTEAFF
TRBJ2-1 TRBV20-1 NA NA TGCAGTGCCAGTCCAGGGTCTCCGGGGTTCTTC CSASPGSPGFF
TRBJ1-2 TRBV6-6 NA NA TGTGCCAGCAGTTACCAACCACGAGGGAACTATGGCTACACCTTC CASSYQPRGNYGYTF
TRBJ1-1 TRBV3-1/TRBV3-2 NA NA TGTGCCAGCAGCCAAAACGGACGGAACACTGAAGCTTTCTTT CASSQNGRNTEAFF
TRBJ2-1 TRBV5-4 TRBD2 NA TGTGCCAGCAGCTTGAGCCTAGCGGCAACCTACAATGAGCAGTTCTTC CASSLSLAATYNEQFF
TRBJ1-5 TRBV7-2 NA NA TGTGCCAGCAGCTTCGGGGAGGGTCAGCCCCAGCATTTT CASSFGEGQPQHF
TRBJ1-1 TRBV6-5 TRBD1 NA TGTGCCACCACGGACAGGGCAGACACTGAAGCTTTCTTT CATTDRADTEAFF
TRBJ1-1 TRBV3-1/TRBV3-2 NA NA TGTGCCAGCAGCCAAGATTTGATTTTCACTGAAGCTTTCTTT CASSQDLIFTEAFF
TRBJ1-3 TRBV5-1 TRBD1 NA TGCGCCAGCAGCTTAAATCAACAGGGGGCTGGAAACACCATATATTTT CASSLNQQGAGNTIYF
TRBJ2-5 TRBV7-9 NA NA TGTGCCAGCAGCTTAGTCCCCGCAGAAAAAGAGACCCAGTACTTC CASSLVPAEKETQYF
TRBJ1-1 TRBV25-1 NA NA TGTGCCAGCAGTGCTAAGGGAACAGTTAGAAGTAAGAACACTGAAGCTTTCTTT CASSAKGTVRSKNTEAFF
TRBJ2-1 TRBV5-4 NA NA TGTGCCAGCAGCCCCCGGGATACCTCCTACAATGAGCAGTTCTTC CASSPRDTSYNEQFF
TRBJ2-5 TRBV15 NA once TGTGCCACCAGCCCTCGGTTTCAAGAGACCCAGTACTTC CATSPRFQETQYF
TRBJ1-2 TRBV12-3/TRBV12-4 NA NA TGTGCCAGCAGGTACAGGGAAGGCTACACCTTC CASRYREGYTF
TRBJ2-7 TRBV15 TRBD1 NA TGTGCCACCAGAGACAGGGGAGGTGACGAGCAGTACTTC CATRDRGGDEQYF